These 22 T cell receptor beta chains were sequenced from one sample in a study of patients and donors after allogeneic stem cell transplantation. TCRdb reanalysed the RT-PCR reads using MiXCR and keeps one entry per CDR3 protein. The profile shows some 960,000 distinct CDR3 sequences, more than 15% of them singletons. Material: blood, either unsorted or a sorted T cell fraction (not recorded which). The receptors were gathered from a human donor who was either an allogeneic HSCT recipient or a stem cell or donor lymphocyte infusion donor (not recorded which). It is not recorded whose cells these are; they may come from a transplant donor.

As DNA, the CDR3 is TGTGCCAGCAGTCGGGCCGCGGACCCTAAAAACATTCAGTACTTC. Its translation is CASSRAADPKNIQYF. This chain links TRBV12-3 or TRBV12-4 with TRBJ2-4; D is unresolved. This CDR3 comprises 15 residues. The V end was cut by 5 bases, the J end by 4 bases, with 15 bases between.

The rearrangement uses TRBV29-1 and TRBJ1-1; a weak D match, TRBD1 (6 bases). The CDR3 sequence is 11 residues long. Looked up from germline, CDR1 is SQVTM and CDR2 is ANQGSEA. Between the trimmed V and J ends, which lost 8 bases and 7 bases, there was a span of 14 bases. CDR3 amino acids: CSTSQGIEAFF. The CDR3 region has the DNA TGCAGCACCTCCCAGGGGATTGAAGCTTTCTTT.

This clonotype has just a few counts. The V and J genes are TRBV7-6 and TRBJ2-7, with D uncertain. This CDR3 contains 13 residues. Germline V gene lookup returns CDR1 SGHVS and CDR2 FNYEAQ. Trimming pared 3 bases from V and 2 bases from J, leaving 8 bases between. DNA for the CDR3: TGTGCCAGCAGCTTGGATATAGCCTACGAGCAGTACTTC. Its translation: CASSLDIAYEQYF.

The sample holds a few counts of this clonotype. This chain connects TRBV4-1 to TRBJ2-7; D tentatively fits TRBD1 or TRBD2 (6 bases each). This CDR3 has 16 amino acids. V was trimmed by 0 bases and J by 1 base, leaving 13 bases between them. Germline V gene sequence: CDR1 MGHRA, CDR2 YSYEKL. The CDR3 loop reads CASSQDNGGFSYEQYF. The DNA of the CDR3 is TGCGCCAGCAGCCAAGATAACGGGGGCTTTTCCTACGAGCAGTACTTC.

This chain's CDR3 is CASSARQGARGNEQFF. The CDR3 region has the DNA TGCGCCAGCAGCGCGCGACAGGGGGCGAGAGGGAATGAGCAGTTCTTC. V usage is TRBV10-2 and J usage is TRBJ2-1, with 10 bases lining up with TRBD1. This CDR3 has 16 amino acids. V shed 6 bases and J 7 bases; nucleotides not matched to a gene: 12. Per the germline V gene, CDR1 is WSHSY and CDR2 is SAAADI.

The chain combines TRBV24-1 with TRBJ2-1, with D perhaps matching TRBD2 (5 bases). CDR3 length: 13 amino acids. With 3 bases removed from V and 8 bases from J, the gap between germline ends came to 10 bases. Germline V gene data show CDR1 as KGHDR and CDR2 as SFDVKD. For the CDR3, the DNA is TGTGCCACCAGTGATCTAGGGAGTCATGAGCAGTTCTTC. This encodes CATSDLGSHEQFF.

This clonotype was seen once. The V gene is TRBV19, the J gene TRBJ2-5; a possible D gene is TRBD1 (5 bases). V was clipped by 6 bases and J by 5 bases, with 22 bases between them. This CDR3 is built from 16 residues. The V gene's germline CDR1 is LNHDA and CDR2 SQIVND (reference sequence). For the CDR3, the DNA is TGTGCCAGTAGCGGACGGAGCAGCCTTAGACAGGAGACCCAGTACTTC. Its protein product is CASSGRSSLRQETQYF.

The chain uses TRBV11-1 and TRBJ1-1; no firm D call. V was shortened by 5 bases and J by 2 bases, with 9 bases between the two germline ends. The length of the CDR3 is 13 residues. Germline assignment: CDR1 SGHAT and CDR2 FQDESV (reference sequence). CDR3 in amino acids: CASSQNTNTEAFF. The CDR3 DNA sequence: TGTGCCAGCAGCCAAAATACTAACACTGAAGCTTTCTTT.

This chain uses TRBV12-3 or TRBV12-4 with TRBJ1-5; TRBD1 is a possible D gene (6 bases). V was cut by 7 bases and J by 7 bases, with 14 bases left in between. The CDR3 is 13 residues long. CDR3 bases: TGTGCCAGCACCATTTCACAGGGCCAGCCCCAGCATTTT. Residues: CASTISQGQPQHF.

There are a few counts of this clonotype. The CDR3 loop reads CASSAGLAGTGELFF. In DNA, the CDR3 is TGTGCCAGCAGTGCCGGACTAGCGGGAACCGGGGAGCTGTTTTTT. The chain carries TRBV7-6 and TRBJ2-2, with 12 bases identical to TRBD2. The CDR3 extends over 15 amino acids. Per the germline V gene, CDR1 is SGHVS and CDR2 is FNYEAQ. The ends lost 6 bases at V and 5 bases at J; junction bases unmatched: 4. The entire variable domain, with the rest obtained from reference TRBV7-6 and TRBJ2-2, is as follows: GAGVSQSPRYKVTKRGQDVALRCDPISGHVSLYWYRQALGQGPEFLTYFNYEAQQDKSGLPNDRFSAERPEGSISTLTIQRTEQRDSAMYRCASSAGLAGTGELFFGEGSRLTVL.

V gene TRBV5-5 combines with J gene TRBJ1-1; D remains unclear. This CDR3 is built from 15 residues. Looked up from germline, CDR1 is SGHKS and CDR2 is YYEKEE (reference sequence). Trimming pared 3 bases from V and 2 bases from J, leaving 14 bases between. This CDR3 reads CASSYEDRSNTEAFF. The CDR3 nucleotides read TGTGCCAGCAGCTATGAGGACCGTTCCAACACTGAAGCTTTCTTT.

The genes are TRBV7-8 and TRBJ2-7; TRBD2 agrees at 8 bases. Germline CDR1 SGHVS, CDR2 FQNEAQ. The J segment lost 2 bases and the V segment lost 2 bases, leaving 11 bases of the junction unmatched. The CDR3 has 17 amino acids. The CDR3 DNA is TGTGCCAGCAGCTTATCCATCCAGACTAGCGTCGCCTACGAGCAGTACTTC. Translating gives CASSLSIQTSVAYEQYF.

V usage is TRBV25-1 and J usage is TRBJ2-7, with D possibly being TRBD1 (6 bases). Germline loops: CDR1 MGHDK, CDR2 SYGVNS. This CDR3 has 14 residues. The V end was cut by 0 bases, the J end by 2 bases, with 8 bases between. This CDR3 reads CASSEYQGPYEQYF. For the CDR3, the DNA is TGTGCCAGCAGTGAATACCAGGGGCCCTACGAGCAGTACTTC.

This chain connects TRBV14 to TRBJ2-5; D is undetermined. Per the germline V gene, CDR1 is SGHDN and CDR2 is FVKESK. Trimming removed 3 bases from V and 2 bases from J, with 10 bases in between. The CDR3 has 14 amino acids. The CDR3 loop reads CASSHVDGQETQYF. In DNA form, the CDR3 reads TGTGCCAGCAGCCACGTGGACGGACAAGAGACCCAGTACTTC.

This clonotype came up a few times. The J gene is TRBJ2-5, the V gene TRBV5-6; D not resolved. There are 16 residues in the CDR3. V lost 2 bases and J 2 bases, leaving 16 bases between the germline ends. Germline CDR1 and CDR2: SGHDT and YYEEEE. CDR3 loop: CASSLRYEAEQETQYF. CDR3 nucleotide sequence: TGTGCCAGCAGCTTAAGGTACGAGGCAGAACAAGAGACCCAGTACTTC. Supplemented by reference TRBV5-6 and TRBJ2-5, the full variable domain reads DAGVTQSPTHLIKTRGQQVTLRCSPKSGHDTVSWYQQALGQGPQFIFQYYEEEERQRGNFPDRFSGHQFPNYSSELNVNALLLGDSALYLCASSLRYEAEQETQYFGPGTRLLVL.

This sequence joins TRBV4-3 and TRBJ2-3; D gene ambiguous. CDR1 and CDR2 from the germline V gene are LGHNA and YSLEER. The CDR3 consists of 13 residues. Trimming left V 0 bases short and J 12 bases short, with 13 bases between. CDR3 in DNA: TGCGCCAGCAGCCAAGAAAATTTGCTGGGACAGTATTTT. Its translation is CASSQENLLGQYF.

To note about this clonotype: At one end, the junction sequence differs from germline, possibly due to a read error. The J gene is TRBJ2-3, the V gene TRBV15; TRBD2 agrees at 7 bases. CDR1 is LNHNV and CDR2 is YYDKDF in the germline V gene (reference sequence). The CDR3 runs to 17 residues. CDR3 DNA sequence: TGTGCCTCCAGCAGAGTGTCGGGACTATCCCACCCAGATACGCAGTATTTT. This translates into CASSRVSGLSHPDTQYF.

In this sample, this clonotype turned up a few times. This chain links TRBV12-3 or TRBV12-4 with TRBJ1-4, with 8 bases lining up with TRBD1. Germline trimming cut 5 bases from V and 6 bases from J; bases unmatched to any gene: 11. The CDR3 is 16 residues long. DNA of the CDR3: TGTGCCAGCAGTATCGGAACAGGGGGAATCGATGAAAAACTGTTTTTT. Translated: CASSIGTGGIDEKLFF.

This clonotype has a handful of counts. The J gene is TRBJ2-7, the V gene TRBV20-1, with a tentative D call TRBD1 (6 bases). Per the germline V gene, CDR1 is DFQATT and CDR2 is SNEGSKA (reference sequence). The CDR3 covers 15 residues. V lost 6 bases to trimming and J lost 5 bases, with 23 bases between them. The CDR3 bases are TGCAGTGCGACTGTCCAGGGGTTGGTTTTGGACGAGCAGTACTTC. It is translated as CSATVQGLVLDEQYF.

This clonotype showed up many times. The chain has TRBV29-1 and TRBJ2-3; the D is unclear. V was clipped by 4 bases and J by 1 base, with 9 bases between them. The CDR3 runs 13 residues. Germline loops: CDR1 SQVTM, CDR2 ANQGSEA. CDR3 in amino acids: CSVAGPRTDTQYF. CDR3 bases: TGCAGCGTTGCGGGCCCCCGCACAGATACGCAGTATTTT.

Only a few counts were recorded for this clonotype. The chain joins TRBV20-1 to TRBJ2-1; 9 bases agree with TRBD2. The CDR3 extends over 13 amino acids. The V gene's germline CDR1 is DFQATT and CDR2 SNEGSKA (reference sequence). In nucleotides, the CDR3 is TGCGCAAAACGGGAGCGGGGGGACAATGAGCAGTTCTTC. This encodes CAKRERGDNEQFF.

This clonotype came up many times. The V call is TRBV25-1, the J call TRBJ2-7; possible D gene TRBD2, 6 bases. V lost 4 bases, J lost 1 base, and 14 bases lay in between. The CDR3 is 15 amino acids. Looked up from germline, CDR1 is MGHDK and CDR2 is SYGVNS. The CDR3 DNA is TGTGCCAGCAGTGGAACCGGGACTGGGTCCTACGAGCAGTACTTC. Protein: CASSGTGTGSYEQYF.